This TCR beta chain was profiled in a study of T cells in Graves' hyperthyroidism and ophthalmopathy. Each diagnosis was grounded in clinical symptoms, serum thyroxine and TRAb, thyroid ultrasound, and orbital computed tomography. CDR1 and CDR2 from the germline V gene are DFQATT and SNEGSKA (reference sequence). Trimming took 4 bases from V and 0 from J, leaving 10 bases between them. The CDR3 has 14 amino acids. This clonotype has just one count. The CDR3 regions of TCR beta were amplified from RNA transcripts. Using the HTBI primer set, a first-round RT-PCR was run on the TCR CDR3. TCRdb ran MiXCR on the multiplex PCR reads and lists one entry per CDR3 protein. This sample has roughly 500,000 distinct CDR3 sequences; roughly 16% occur once, and the top ten carry about 31%.

The rearrangement links TRBV20-1 to TRBJ1-5; possibly TRBD1 for D (6 bases). The source material was blood. The clonotype originates from a woman under 40 with Graves' ophthalmopathy. CDR3 in DNA: TGCAGTGCTACAGACAGGCATAGCAATCAGCCCCAGCATTTT. It yields the protein CSATDRHSNQPQHF.